This T cell receptor beta chain came from a study of neoadjuvant anti-PD-1 for oral cavity cancer. Turning to the study itself: Patients without progression received a fourth nivolumab dose around day 43, then surgical resection on days 50-56.

The table came from immunoSEQ multiplex PCR; TCRdb's copy has only in-frame clones and leaves some out. The table records roughly 13,000 clones, about two thirds of them present only once. This clone occurred once. This CDR3 is built from 15 residues. CDR1 and CDR2 (germline): SGHNT, YYREEE (reference sequence). J was trimmed by 4 bases and V by 2 bases; bases with no gene match: 5. As for time point: after neoadjuvant nivolumab, at surgical resection. Cohort: HPV-negative, locally advanced oral cavity squamous cell carcinoma patients. The rearrangement joins TRBV5-4 to TRBJ2-2; TRBD2 matches at 7 bases. Sequenced material: PBMCs, taken after nivolumab (anti-PD-1) treatment. The TCR originated in a person aged 40-85 years with oral cavity squamous cell carcinoma. The CDR3 DNA reads as TGTGCCAGCAGCTTTAGCGGGTCATTCACCGGGGAGCTGTTTTTT. Translated: CASSFSGSFTGELFF.